Following are 6 T cell receptor beta chains from one sample sequenced in a study of tumor-infiltrating lymphocytes in primary liver carcinoma (dated 2017 in TCRdb). Total RNA and DNA were co-extracted from about 19-30 mg of bulk tissue with the AllPrep DNA/RNA mini kit, without cell sorting. The listed sequencing device is Illumina HiSeq 2500. Starting from approximately 500 ng total RNA, TCRbeta-specific cDNA was produced by reverse transcription with a constant-region primer and ProtoScript II reverse transcriptase. TCRbeta libraries were built with three nested multiplex PCR rounds, a slightly modified ARM-PCR procedure. The first two PCR rounds used multiplex TRBV1-TRBV30 forward primers with a Cbeta reverse primer, each for approximately 11 cycles. In-frame beta chains were kept once TCRdb had trimmed the public reads at Q25 with fastp and called clones with MiXCR. For every CDR3 protein sequence, its rows merge into one entry that carries the most common genes and DNA. Within this sample are 45,000 to 55,000 distinct CDR3 sequences, with over 65% of them counted one time only. Of the sample, roughly 29% is held by the ten largest clones.

Sequenced: liver tumor tissue from sampling region 5. The sample's cell subset or site, from its label and the paper: tumor region T5, tumor centre. The receptors originated from a man aged 35 to 55 with primary liver carcinoma and hepatitis B virus infection.

In its sample, this clonotype was seen many times. The chain couples TRBV7-8 to TRBJ2-7; 8 positions agree with TRBD1. Germline values: CDR1 SGHVS, CDR2 FQNEAQ. The CDR3 totals 16 residues. V lost 4 bases to trimming and J lost 0 bases; unmatched junction nucleotides: 8. The DNA of the CDR3 is TGTGCCAGCAGCTCCGAAGGGGACAGGTTCTCCTACGAGCAGTACTTC. This translates into CASSSEGDRFSYEQYF. The full variable domain, with the rest looked up from reference TRBV7-8 and TRBJ2-7, is GAGVSQSPRYKVAKRGQDVALRCDPISGHVSLFWYQQALGQGPEFLTYFQNEAQLDKSGLPSDRFFAERPEGSVSTLKIQRTQQEDSAVYLCASSSEGDRFSYEQYFGPGTRLTVT.

Of note for this clonotype: At one of its ends the junction is not consistent with the germline gene, which may arise from a read error. This sequence joins TRBV4-1 and TRBJ2-3, with D tentatively TRBD2 (6 bases). This CDR3 has 15 amino acids. Per the germline V gene, CDR1 is MGHRA and CDR2 is YSYEKL. The CDR3 region is CTSSQEPSDTGTRYF. Here the CDR3 DNA reads TGCACCAGCAGCCAAGAGCCTAGCGACACAGGTACGCGGTATTTT.

Notes on this clonotype: The junction shows a germline mismatch at one end, possibly a read error. This rearrangement joins TRBV28 to TRBJ2-6; D may be TRBD1 or TRBD2 (5 bases each). The CDR3 loop spans 14 amino acids. Per germline, CDR1 MDHEN and CDR2 SYDVKM. The CDR3 bases are TGTGCCAGCCTGACTACCTCTGGGGCCAACGTCTTGACTTTC. Amino acids: CASLTTSGANVLTF.

Remarks on this clonotype: It is likely a read error, because the conserved phenylalanine at the end of the CDR3 is missing. V gene TRBV4-2 combines with J gene TRBJ2-7; TRBD2 matches at 13 bases. The germline V gene encodes CDR1 LGHNA and CDR2 YNFKEQ. There are 17 residues in the CDR3. The CDR3 coding sequence is TGTGCCACCACTGGACTAGCGGGAGTTTATAAGTCCTACGACCAGTACTAC. The encoded protein is CATTGLAGVYKSYDQYY.

This clonotype was counted a single time. V is TRBV11-2 and J is TRBJ2-3; 9 bases are shared with TRBD2. Germline assignment: CDR1 SGHAT and CDR2 FQNNGV. Losses at the gene ends were 5 bases for V and 0 bases for J; bases not matched to a gene: 3. The CDR3 loop spans 15 amino acids. DNA for the CDR3: TGTGCCAGCAGCCCGACTAGCGGCAGCACAGATACGCAGTATTTT. Translation gives CASSPTSGSTDTQYF.

On this clonotype itself: This sequence may be a read error, since a much larger clone differs from it by one base. Because it lacks the conserved phenylalanine or tryptophan at the end, this CDR3 is likely a read error. The rearrangement uses TRBV12-3 or TRBV12-4 and TRBJ1-1, with D perhaps matching TRBD1 (5 bases). The V gene lost 5 bases and the J gene lost 4 bases, with 11 bases spanning the gap. The CDR3 length is 13 residues. The CDR3 sequence: CASSPWDRTEAFL. As DNA, the CDR3 is TGTGCCAGCAGTCCCTGGGACCGCACTGAAGCTTTCCTT.